This T cell receptor (beta chain) stems from a study of cytotoxic CD8 clonotypes in ibrutinib-treated CLL. Only in-frame clones appear in the TCRdb table, and some are missing; sequencing was by immunoSEQ multiplex PCR. This sample has some 130,000 clones, with more than 85% found just once. Germline CDR1 and CDR2: LNHDA and SQIVND (reference sequence). V lost 6 bases, J lost 4 bases, and 16 bases lay in between. CDR3 length equals 15 residues. This sequence joins TRBV19 and TRBJ1-5; a possible D gene is TRBD1 (5 bases). Here the sequenced sample was PBMCs, taken after 12 months of ibrutinib treatment. This clonotype was obtained from a human donor with chronic lymphocytic leukemia. In DNA, the CDR3 is TGTGCCAGTAGGACGGGAATGACAGCAAATCAGCCCCAGCATTTT. It specifies CASRTGMTANQPQHF. The full variable domain, rest sourced from reference TRBV19 and TRBJ1-5, is DGGITQSPKYLFRKEGQNVTLSCEQNLNHDAMYWYRQDPGQGLRLIYYSQIVNDFQKGDIAEGYSVSREKKESFPLTVTSAQKNPTAFYLCASRTGMTANQPQHFGDGTRLSIL.